The 16 T cell receptor beta chains below come from one sample, sequenced in a study of T cell responses to AZD1222 COVID-19 vaccine. Assay: immunoSEQ multiplex PCR; the TCRdb copy retains only in-frame clones and omits some. The sample lists roughly 150,000 clones, 80% to 95% occurring once. Material: peripheral blood, obtained 28 days after the second AZD1222 dose. The receptor source for this set is an adult who received the AZD1222 COVID-19 vaccine.

The chain recombines TRBV6-5 with TRBJ1-2; a weak D match, TRBD1 (6 bases). Trimming removed 6 bases at V and 4 bases at J, with 18 bases between. The germline CDR1 and CDR2 sequences are MNHEY and SVGAGI. The CDR3 consists of 15 residues. The CDR3 loop is CASSQMGVGGYGYTF. DNA for the CDR3: TGTGCCAGCAGCCAAATGGGGGTAGGGGGCTATGGCTACACCTTC.

CDR3 DNA sequence: TGTGCCAGCAGCCCGGGACGGAACTATAATTCACCCCTCCACTTT. Translated, it gives CASSPGRNYNSPLHF. The chain recombines TRBV27 with TRBJ1-6; weak D call: TRBD1 (5 bases). CDR1 and CDR2 from the germline V gene are MNHEY and SMNVEV (reference sequence). CDR3 length equals 15 residues. With 6 bases removed from V and 3 bases from J, the gap between germline ends came to 12 bases.

The rearrangement links TRBV5-6 to TRBJ1-2; no definite D call. The germline V gene encodes CDR1 SGHDT and CDR2 YYEEEE. CDR3 length: 13 residues. With 0 bases removed from V and 3 bases from J, the gap between germline ends came to 6 bases. This chain's CDR3 is CASSLGVDYGYTF. The CDR3 DNA sequence: TGTGCCAGCAGCTTGGGGGTGGACTATGGCTACACCTTC.

The CDR3 here is CASSQEGRGNNSPLHF. The CDR3 bases are TGTGCCAGCAGCCAGGAGGGGAGAGGAAATAATTCACCCCTCCACTTT. The rearrangement uses TRBV3-1 (or the pseudogene TRBV3-2) and TRBJ1-6; D possibly corresponds to TRBD1 (5 bases). The germline gives CDR1 LGHDT, CDR2 YNNKEL (reference sequence). This CDR3 has 16 residues. Trimming cost V 3 bases and J 5 bases, with 14 bases left between them.

The chain carries TRBV6-1 and TRBJ1-5; the D gene is possibly TRBD1 (6 bases). The CDR3 runs 16 residues. Germline CDR1 MNHNS, CDR2 SASEGT. Trimming left V 4 bases short and J 5 bases short, with 18 bases between. As DNA, the CDR3 is TGTGCCAGCAGTGTCAGGGGAGTGATAGAGGATCAGCCCCAGCATTTT. Protein: CASSVRGVIEDQPQHF.

The chain links TRBV30 to TRBJ1-2; 11 positions agree with TRBD1. The V gene's germline CDR1 is GTSNPN and CDR2 SVGIG (reference sequence). J was trimmed by 8 bases and V by 4 bases; bases with no gene match: 9. CDR3 size: 14 residues. The CDR3 sequence is CAWTADRGLGGYTF. DNA for the CDR3: TGTGCCTGGACCGCGGACAGGGGGCTTGGGGGCTACACCTTC.

The chain is built from TRBV14 and TRBJ2-7; D unresolved. The CDR3 loop spans 16 amino acids. V lost 0 bases and J 2 bases, leaving 14 bases between the germline ends. Germline assignment: CDR1 SGHDN and CDR2 FVKESK. CDR3 protein: CASSQELSYGAYEQYF. CDR3 DNA: TGTGCCAGCAGCCAAGAACTCTCGTATGGAGCCTACGAGCAGTACTTC.

This clone was counted a single time. The rearrangement uses TRBV4-2 and TRBJ1-2; D is undetermined. V dropped 0 bases and J dropped 2 bases, with 10 bases sitting between them. CDR1 and CDR2 from the germline V gene are LGHNA and YNFKEQ. CDR3 length: 15 amino acids. The CDR3 region has the DNA TGTGCCAGCAGCCAAGATCCCGACCCCAACTATGGCTACACCTTC. It is translated as CASSQDPDPNYGYTF.

The chain recombines TRBV28 with TRBJ1-5, with D uncertain. In germline, CDR1 is MDHEN, CDR2 SYDVKM. V dropped 2 bases and J dropped 7 bases, with 3 bases sitting between them. There are 11 residues in the CDR3. The CDR3 DNA reads as TGTGCCAGCAGTTTAACCCAGCCCCAGCATTTT. It is translated as CASSLTQPQHF.

V gene TRBV30 combines with J gene TRBJ2-2, with 9 bases matching TRBD1. J lost 6 bases, V lost 1 base, and 6 bases had no gene match. The germline V gene encodes CDR1 GTSNPN and CDR2 SVGIG (reference sequence). The CDR3 consists of 15 residues. DNA of the CDR3: TGTGCCTGGAGTGGGGGGACAGGGAGGGCCGGGGAGCTGTTTTTT. It yields the protein CAWSGGTGRAGELFF.

This sequence joins TRBV11-3 and TRBJ2-7; 7 bases fit TRBD1. There are 14 residues in the CDR3. The J segment lost 4 bases and the V segment lost 4 bases, leaving 7 bases of the junction unmatched. Germline V lookup: CDR1 SGHNT, CDR2 YENEEA. DNA of the CDR3: TGTGCCAGCAGCTGGGGGACAGACACGTACGAGCAGTACTTC. It encodes CASSWGTDTYEQYF.

V is TRBV5-4 and J is TRBJ2-3; TRBD2 aligns across 9 bases. This CDR3 has 15 residues. Looked up from germline, CDR1 is SGHNT and CDR2 is YYREEE (reference sequence). The V and J ends lost 4 bases and 4 bases, in that order; junction bases with no gene match: 7. CDR3: CASSPAGGMADTQYF. CDR3 in DNA: TGTGCCAGCAGCCCGGCGGGGGGGATGGCAGATACGCAGTATTTT.

V gene TRBV5-6 combines with J gene TRBJ1-4; no clear D. Germline V gene sequence: CDR1 SGHDT, CDR2 YYEEEE. V was pared by 1 base and J by 7 bases, with 2 bases between. CDR3 length: 11 residues. CDR3 sequence reads: CASSLSEKLFF. DNA for the CDR3: TGTGCCAGCAGCTTGAGTGAAAAACTGTTTTTT. Full variable domain (rest looked up from reference TRBV5-6 and TRBJ1-4): DAGVTQSPTHLIKTRGQQVTLRCSPKSGHDTVSWYQQALGQGPQFIFQYYEEEERQRGNFPDRFSGHQFPNYSSELNVNALLLGDSALYLCASSLSEKLFFGSGTQLSVL.

The chain is built from TRBV7-8 and TRBJ2-7; D unresolved. V lost 1 base and J lost 3, with 13 bases in between. CDR3 size: 15 residues. Germline CDR1 and CDR2: SGHVS and FQNEAQ. This chain's CDR3 is CASSLGTVVYYEQYF. As DNA, the CDR3 is TGTGCCAGCAGCTTAGGCACAGTTGTATACTACGAGCAGTACTTC.

In its sample, this clone was seen a few times. The rearrangement joins TRBV7-8 to TRBJ1-5; D ambiguous. This CDR3 spans 15 amino acids. CDR1 SGHVS and CDR2 FQNEAQ come from the germline V gene. With 1 base removed from V and 9 bases from J, the gap between germline ends came to 16 bases. The CDR3 reads CASSLEADGIGPQHF. The CDR3, as DNA: TGTGCCAGCAGCTTAGAAGCGGATGGGATAGGGCCCCAGCATTTT.

V gene TRBV30 combines with J gene TRBJ1-2; no definite D call. V lost 4 bases and J 1 base, leaving 7 bases between the germline ends. This CDR3 has 12 amino acids. Looked up from germline, CDR1 is GTSNPN and CDR2 is SVGIG (reference sequence). The CDR3: CAWTVSNYGYTF. The CDR3 nucleotides read TGTGCCTGGACTGTCAGTAACTATGGCTACACCTTC.